Included here is one TCR beta chain sequence, with context. Its antigen remains unknown. The entry originates in a study of beta chain features in type 1 diabetes. Across the study: Under 110,000,000 sorted cells were examined across all samples.

Study conclusions and caveats: There were fewer insertions and more deletions at the VDJ junctions of type 1 diabetes patients.

Since all of the isolated RNA was reverse transcribed, expressed TCRB transcripts were what got sequenced. Profiling relied on immunoSEQ multiplex PCR, and the TCRdb table lists in-frame clones only, not all of them. The sample records 200,000 to 250,000 clones, over 8.5% being singletons. CDR3 length equals 13 residues. The V end lost 1 base, the J end lost 3 bases, and 7 bases lay between the germline ends. CDR1 is SGHDN, CDR2 FVKESK, per germline. This clonotype was sampled from a woman aged 18-29 years in good health. The specimen was naive CD4+ T cells from blood. The chain recombines TRBV14 with TRBJ2-7, with no clear D. CDR3 sequence reads: CASSQVSLYEQYF. CDR3 DNA sequence: TGTGCCAGCAGCCAAGTTTCCCTCTACGAGCAGTACTTC. Combining the CDR3 with reference TRBV14 and TRBJ2-7 gives the whole variable domain EAGVTQFPSHSVIEKGQTVTLRCDPISGHDNLYWYRRVMGKEIKFLLHFVKESKQDESGMPNNRFLAERTGGTYSTLKVQPAELEDSGVYFCASSQVSLYEQYFGPGTRLTVT.